The 2 T cell receptor beta chains in this list originate from one sample, sequenced in a study of OX40 agonist ivuxolimab in advanced cancers. Assay: immunoSEQ multiplex PCR; the TCRdb copy retains only in-frame clones and omits some. This table has roughly 81,000 clones, around 89% appearing once. The specimen comprised CD4+ or CD8+ T cells sorted from blood, sampled in a trial of the OX40 agonist ivuxolimab. The source is an adult with an advanced solid tumor such as melanoma, head and neck, liver or kidney cancer.

This clone was counted a few times. The genes are TRBV2 and TRBJ2-3, with a tentative D call TRBD2 (7 bases). V was trimmed by 6 bases and J by 1 base, leaving 17 bases between them. Germline CDR1 SNHLY, CDR2 FYNNEI. This CDR3 region has 16 residues. CDR3 in amino acids: CASRRPEGGGTDTQYF. Here the CDR3 DNA reads TGTGCCAGCAGGCGCCCGGAGGGGGGGGGCACAGATACGCAGTATTTT.

With regard to this clone: Likely a read error: the CDR3 ends without its conserved phenylalanine or tryptophan. The chain combines TRBV2 with TRBJ2-4; TRBD1 matches 9 bases. The junction had 9 bases not matched to a gene; V was cut back by 6 bases and J by 6 bases. Germline CDR1 and CDR2: SNHLY and FYNNEI. The CDR3 sequence is 15 residues long. This CDR3 reads CASSQQGAHGNIQYL. CDR3 in DNA: TGTGCCAGCAGCCAACAGGGGGCTCACGGAAACATTCAGTACCTC.